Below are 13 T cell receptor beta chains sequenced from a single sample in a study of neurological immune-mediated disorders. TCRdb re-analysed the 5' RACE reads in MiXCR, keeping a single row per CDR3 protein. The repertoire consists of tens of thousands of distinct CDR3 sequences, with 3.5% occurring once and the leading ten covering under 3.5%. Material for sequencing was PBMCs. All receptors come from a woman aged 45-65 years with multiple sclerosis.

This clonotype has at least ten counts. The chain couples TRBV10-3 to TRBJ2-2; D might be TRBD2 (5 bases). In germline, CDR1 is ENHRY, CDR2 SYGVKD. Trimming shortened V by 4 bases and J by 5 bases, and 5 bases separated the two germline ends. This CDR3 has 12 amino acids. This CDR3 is CAISGGTGELFF. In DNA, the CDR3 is TGTGCCATCAGTGGAGGGACCGGGGAGCTGTTTTTT.

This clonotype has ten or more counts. This CDR3 is CSASGGVRRGSPLHF. CDR3 sequence (DNA): TGCAGTGCTAGTGGGGGGGTCCGGCGTGGTTCACCCCTCCACTTT. This chain links TRBV20-1 with TRBJ1-6; D perhaps matches TRBD1 (5 bases). V shed 3 bases and J shed 9 bases, with 18 bases lying between them. Germline CDR1 is DFQATT and CDR2 is SNEGSKA (reference sequence). This CDR3 contains 15 residues.

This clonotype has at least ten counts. The CDR3 nucleotides are TGTGCCAGCAGCAGACAGGGGGCCACTGCGCATCAGCCCCAGCATTTT. Translation: CASSRQGATAHQPQHF. This rearrangement joins TRBV27 to TRBJ1-5; the match to TRBD1 covers 10 bases. Germline loops: CDR1 MNHEY, CDR2 SMNVEV (reference sequence). This CDR3 is built from 16 residues. V shed 6 bases, J shed 5 bases, and the junction held 10 bases outside the gene matches.

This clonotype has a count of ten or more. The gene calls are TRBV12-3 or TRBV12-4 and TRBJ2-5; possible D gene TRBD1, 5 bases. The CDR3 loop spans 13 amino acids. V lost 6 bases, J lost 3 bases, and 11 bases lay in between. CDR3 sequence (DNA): TGTGCCAGCAGCCCCCCGACAGAAGAGACCCAGTACTTC. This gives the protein CASSPPTEETQYF.

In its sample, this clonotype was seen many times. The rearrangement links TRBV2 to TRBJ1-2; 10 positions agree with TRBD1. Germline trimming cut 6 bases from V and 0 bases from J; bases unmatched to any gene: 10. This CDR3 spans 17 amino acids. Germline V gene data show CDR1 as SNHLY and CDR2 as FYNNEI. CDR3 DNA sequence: TGTGCCAGCAGGGGTAGACAGGGGGCCCTAGCTAACTATGGCTACACCTTC. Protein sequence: CASRGRQGALANYGYTF.

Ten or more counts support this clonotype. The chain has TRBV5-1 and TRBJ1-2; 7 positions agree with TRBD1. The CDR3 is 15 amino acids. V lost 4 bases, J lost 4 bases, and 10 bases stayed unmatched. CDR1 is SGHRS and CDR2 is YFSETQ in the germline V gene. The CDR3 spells CASSQGGPAAYGYTF. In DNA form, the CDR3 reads TGCGCCAGCAGCCAGGGGGGGCCTGCTGCCTATGGCTACACCTTC.

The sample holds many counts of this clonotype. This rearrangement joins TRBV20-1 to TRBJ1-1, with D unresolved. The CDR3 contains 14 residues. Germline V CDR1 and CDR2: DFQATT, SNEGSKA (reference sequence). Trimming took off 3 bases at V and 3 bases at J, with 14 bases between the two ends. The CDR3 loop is CSASVALGHTEAFF. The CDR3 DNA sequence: TGCAGTGCTAGCGTTGCCCTAGGTCACACTGAAGCTTTCTTT.

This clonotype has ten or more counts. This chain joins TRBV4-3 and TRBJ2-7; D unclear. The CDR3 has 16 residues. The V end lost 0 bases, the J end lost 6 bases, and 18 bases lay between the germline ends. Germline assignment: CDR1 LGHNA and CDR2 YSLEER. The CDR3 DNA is TGCGCCAGCAGCCAAGATTGGAGACCGGGCTTTGTCGAGCAGTACTTC. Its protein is CASSQDWRPGFVEQYF.

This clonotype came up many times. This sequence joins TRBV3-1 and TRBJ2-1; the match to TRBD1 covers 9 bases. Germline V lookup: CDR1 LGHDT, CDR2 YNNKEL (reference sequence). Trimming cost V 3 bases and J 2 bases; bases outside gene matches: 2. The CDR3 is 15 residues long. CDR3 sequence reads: CASSQGQGAYNEQFF. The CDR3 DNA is TGTGCCAGCAGCCAGGGACAGGGCGCCTACAATGAGCAGTTCTTC.

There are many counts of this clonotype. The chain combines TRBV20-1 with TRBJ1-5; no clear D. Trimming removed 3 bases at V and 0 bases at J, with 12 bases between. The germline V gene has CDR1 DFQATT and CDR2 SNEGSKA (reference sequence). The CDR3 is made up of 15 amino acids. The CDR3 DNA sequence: TGCAGTGCTAGTGTCGCAGCAAATAGCAATCAGCCCCAGCATTTT. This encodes CSASVAANSNQPQHF.

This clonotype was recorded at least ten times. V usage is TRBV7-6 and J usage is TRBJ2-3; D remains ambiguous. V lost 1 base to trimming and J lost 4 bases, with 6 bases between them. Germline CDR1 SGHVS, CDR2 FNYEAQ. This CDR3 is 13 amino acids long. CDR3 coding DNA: TGTGCCAGCAGCTTAGTGGTTTCAGATACGCAGTATTTT. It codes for CASSLVVSDTQYF.

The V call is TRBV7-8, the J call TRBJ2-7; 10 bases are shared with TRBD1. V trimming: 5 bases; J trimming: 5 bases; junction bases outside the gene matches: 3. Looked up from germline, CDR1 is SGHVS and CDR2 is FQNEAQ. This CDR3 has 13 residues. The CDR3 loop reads CASSRDRGNEQYF. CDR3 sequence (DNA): TGTGCCAGCAGCCGGGACAGGGGAAACGAGCAGTACTTC.

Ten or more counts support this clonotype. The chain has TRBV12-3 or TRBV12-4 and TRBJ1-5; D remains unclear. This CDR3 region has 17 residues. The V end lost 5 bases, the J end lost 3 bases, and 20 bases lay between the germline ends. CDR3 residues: CASSRRTVRGFNQPQHF. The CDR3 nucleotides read TGTGCCAGCAGTAGGCGGACCGTGCGAGGGTTCAATCAGCCCCAGCATTTT.